This T cell receptor beta chain derives from a study of siplizumab effects on memory and regulatory T cells. Comments on this clone: Its specificity is not known.

Measured with immunoSEQ multiplex PCR; TCRdb has only the in-frame clones, and not every one. The sample has under 150,000 clones, about 95% seen once. Germline values: CDR1 ENHRY, CDR2 SYGVKD. This CDR3 has 14 amino acids. V was cut by 3 bases and J by 4 bases, with 10 bases left in between. Study-wide points: No more than a minor fraction of alloreactive clones could be traced back to unstimulated subsets. Roughly 80-97% of proliferating CD4+ or CD8+ clones defied assignment to a naive or memory phenotype. Treatment with siplizumab left mappable alloreactive CD4+ clones averaging roughly 69% Treg-derived, compared with 25% to 30% in controls.

This sequence originates from a human donor in good health. The chain joins TRBV10-3 to TRBJ1-5, with TRBD1 as a possible D gene (5 bases). The sequencing input was non-Treg CD4+ T cells sorted from blood. CDR3 nucleotide sequence: TGTGCCATCAGTGACCAGGGCCAAAATCAGCCCCAGCATTTT. Encoded protein: CAISDQGQNQPQHF.